This TCR beta chain was sequenced for a study of PD-1 blockade in classical Hodgkin lymphoma. Study information: With a 2-week interval, patients received intravenous nivolumab at 3 mg/kg. Study outcomes and limitations: Newly diagnosed patients and complete responders had comparable diversity at baseline. At baseline, newly diagnosed patients reportedly showed less TCR diversity than healthy donors. Reasons behind the repertoire differences stay unclear, perhaps disease activity or earlier therapy.

Each patient's relapse followed autologous stem cell transplantation, and brentuximab vedotin exposure varied. Clones were read by immunoSEQ multiplex PCR, and TCRdb kept only the in-frame ones, dropping some. The repertoire includes about 19,000 clones, less than 85% of them detected once, and approximately 6% sits in the top ten. Germline lookup yields CDR1 SGHKS and CDR2 YYEKEE (reference sequence). This CDR3 spans 17 amino acids. V shed 2 bases and J 0 bases; nucleotides not matched to a gene: 6. This clone was seen just once. Its antigen is not known. V gene TRBV5-5 combines with J gene TRBJ2-2; 8 nucleotides agree with TRBD1. The receptor's source is a human donor with classical Hodgkin lymphoma. The sequencing used peripheral blood mononuclear cells (PBMCs), collected at baseline. CDR3 in amino acids: CASSLVRTGSNTGELFF. The DNA for the CDR3 is TGTGCCAGCAGCTTAGTCCGGACAGGGTCGAACACCGGGGAGCTGTTTTTT.